This entry lists 18 T cell receptor beta chains sequenced from one sample in a study of T cell responses to AZD1222 COVID-19 vaccine. Profiled with immunoSEQ multiplex PCR; TCRdb holds only in-frame clones, not every one. The sample yields roughly 100,000 clones, around nine tenths seen once. The specimen was peripheral blood, collected on day 0 of AZD1222 vaccination. The receptors originated from an adult in good health.

The V gene is TRBV28, the J gene TRBJ2-7; 9 bases are a match to TRBD2. The CDR3 loop spans 14 amino acids. V shed 5 bases, J shed 0 bases, and the junction held 2 bases outside the gene matches. Germline V CDR1 and CDR2: MDHEN, SYDVKM. The CDR3: CASSLAGSSYEQYF. CDR3 bases: TGTGCCAGCAGTCTAGCGGGAAGCTCCTACGAGCAGTACTTC.

This chain links TRBV5-1 with TRBJ2-3; TRBD1 matches at 8 bases. Germline loops: CDR1 SGHRS, CDR2 YFSETQ. CDR3 size: 15 residues. V was pared by 6 bases and J by 0 bases, with 6 bases of the junction left unmatched. The CDR3 DNA sequence: TGCGCCAGCATCCCCCAGGGGGCCAGCACAGATACGCAGTATTTT. Translation: CASIPQGASTDTQYF.

The gene calls are TRBV7-2 and TRBJ1-2, with 7 bases identical to TRBD1. This CDR3 is 16 amino acids long. J was trimmed by 1 base and V by 5 bases; bases with no gene match: 10. The germline gives CDR1 SGHTA, CDR2 FQGNSA. For the CDR3, the DNA is TGTGCCAGCAGCAGACGGGGACAGTCGTTTAACTATGGCTACACCTTC. Its protein product is CASSRRGQSFNYGYTF.

The genes are TRBV30 and TRBJ1-1; D is unresolved. There are 13 residues in the CDR3. In germline, CDR1 is GTSNPN, CDR2 SVGIG (reference sequence). The V and J ends lost 2 bases and 0 bases respectively, with 7 bases between them. The CDR3 here is CAWSPIMNTEAFF. The CDR3 DNA is TGTGCCTGGAGTCCCATCATGAACACTGAAGCTTTCTTT.

CDR3 nucleotides: TGTGCCAGCAGCGTCAGGGGCGTCGATGGCTACACCTTC. This codes for CASSVRGVDGYTF. The chain has TRBV9 and TRBJ1-2; D is perhaps TRBD1 (6 bases). This CDR3 spans 13 amino acids. Trimming removed 2 bases at V and 6 bases at J, with 11 bases between. Germline V gene sequence: CDR1 SGDLS, CDR2 YYNGEE. Looking up the rest from reference TRBV9 and TRBJ1-2 gives the full variable domain: DSGVTQTPKHLITATGQRVTLRCSPRSGDLSVYWYQQSLDQGLQFLIQYYNGEERAKGNILERFSAQQFPDLHSELNLSSLELGDSALYFCASSVRGVDGYTFGSGTRLTVV.

The chain joins TRBV5-4 to TRBJ1-3, with D possibly TRBD1 on 5 matching bases. Germline CDR1 SGHNT, CDR2 YYREEE (reference sequence). This CDR3 is 14 amino acids long. With 4 bases removed from V and 0 bases from J, the gap between germline ends came to 8 bases. This CDR3 is CASSKQDSGNTIYF. CDR3 nucleotide sequence: TGTGCCAGCAGCAAACAGGACTCTGGAAACACCATATATTTT.

A single count supports this clone. The V and J genes are TRBV4-2 and TRBJ1-1; D call uncertain. The CDR3 extends over 14 amino acids. V shed 4 bases and J shed 3 bases, with 12 bases lying between them. Germline V lookup: CDR1 LGHNA, CDR2 YNFKEQ. CDR3 bases: TGTGCCAGCAGCCGCACCCACGGGGACACTGAAGCTTTCTTT. Translated: CASSRTHGDTEAFF.

Remarks on this clone: Other DNA sequences within the sample encode an identical CDR3. V gene TRBV5-5 combines with J gene TRBJ1-2; D gene unclear. Germline V CDR1 and CDR2: SGHKS, YYEKEE (reference sequence). V was clipped by 0 bases and J by 1 base, with 4 bases between them. There are 13 residues in the CDR3. CDR3 DNA: TGTGCCAGCAGCTTGGGAGGTAACTATGGCTACACCTTC. Translated: CASSLGGNYGYTF.

V usage is TRBV19 and J usage is TRBJ1-1, with D tentatively TRBD1 (5 bases). CDR1 and CDR2 from the germline V gene are LNHDA and SQIVND (reference sequence). The CDR3 consists of 12 residues. Deletions cut 3 bases from V and 13 bases from J, with 15 bases between. The CDR3: CASSIMTGGYFF. CDR3 nucleotide sequence: TGTGCCAGTAGTATTATGACCGGGGGATATTTCTTT.

The chain joins TRBV2 to TRBJ2-1; D is undetermined. Per the germline V gene, CDR1 is SNHLY and CDR2 is FYNNEI. CDR3 length equals 14 residues. V lost 6 bases to trimming and J lost 2 bases, with 11 bases between them. CDR3 region: CASRGGPTYNEQFF. CDR3 nucleotide sequence: TGTGCCAGCAGAGGCGGCCCCACCTACAATGAGCAGTTCTTC.

This chain joins TRBV14 and TRBJ2-7; tentatively, D is TRBD2 (5 bases). Per germline, CDR1 SGHDN and CDR2 FVKESK. V lost 8 bases, J lost 0 bases, and 8 bases lay in between. This CDR3 contains 12 residues. CDR3 loop: CASGETSYEQYF. CDR3 nucleotide sequence: TGTGCCAGCGGGGAGACCTCCTACGAGCAGTACTTC.

The V call is TRBV2, the J call TRBJ2-1, with D unclear. This CDR3 spans 14 amino acids. Trimming removed 5 bases from V and 0 bases from J, with 8 bases in between. From germline, CDR1 is SNHLY and CDR2 FYNNEI. CDR3 sequence: CASSWLSSYNEQFF. The CDR3 DNA is TGTGCCAGCAGTTGGCTCAGCTCCTACAATGAGCAGTTCTTC.

The rearrangement uses TRBV10-1 and TRBJ2-7; D is uncertain. Trimming removed 2 bases from V and 1 base from J, with 12 bases in between. In germline, CDR1 is WNHNN, CDR2 SYGVQD (reference sequence). The CDR3 has 15 amino acids. CDR3 region: CASSEGFAESYEQYF. DNA for the CDR3: TGCGCCAGCAGTGAGGGTTTTGCGGAATCCTACGAGCAGTACTTC.

The rearrangement links TRBV27 to TRBJ1-1; TRBD1 is a possible D gene (6 bases). Looked up from germline, CDR1 is MNHEY and CDR2 is SMNVEV (reference sequence). The CDR3 has 16 amino acids. V lost 2 bases and J lost 4, with 17 bases in between. The CDR3 nucleotides read TGTGCCAGCAGTTTACGGGGGGCGAGGCAGGGCACTGAAGCTTTCTTT. This codes for CASSLRGARQGTEAFF.

The chain is built from TRBV2 and TRBJ2-5; D might be TRBD2 (6 bases). The CDR3 totals 13 residues. The germline V gene encodes CDR1 SNHLY and CDR2 FYNNEI. V was cut by 6 bases and J by 4 bases, with 12 bases left in between. The DNA of the CDR3 is TGTGCCAGCAGGTCTGACGGGGGAGAGACCCAGTACTTC. It is translated as CASRSDGGETQYF. The full variable domain, rest sourced from reference TRBV2 and TRBJ2-5, is EPEVTQTPSHQVTQMGQEVILRCVPISNHLYFYWYRQILGQKVEFLVSFYNNEISEKSEIFDDQFSVERPDGSNFTLKIRSTKLEDSAMYFCASRSDGGETQYFGPGTRLLVL.

This chain connects TRBV28 to TRBJ1-6; TRBD1 might be the D (5 bases). This CDR3 is 15 amino acids long. Per the germline V gene, CDR1 is MDHEN and CDR2 is SYDVKM. V lost 4 bases and J 8 bases, leaving 15 bases between the germline ends. This chain's CDR3 is CASSSPVTVDSPLHF. The CDR3 DNA follows: TGTGCCAGCAGTTCGCCGGTGACAGTGGATTCACCCCTCCACTTT.

The rearrangement links TRBV11-2 to TRBJ2-3, with a weak D call TRBD1 (6 bases). Per germline, CDR1 SGHAT and CDR2 FQNNGV. Trimming stripped 2 bases from V and 2 bases from J, with 11 bases between. The CDR3 extends over 15 amino acids. In DNA, the CDR3 is TGTGCCAGCAGCTTAACCAGGGGCTTCACAGATACGCAGTATTTT. Encoded protein: CASSLTRGFTDTQYF.

The chain has TRBV4-1 and TRBJ1-2; tentatively, D is TRBD1 (5 bases). This CDR3 contains 15 residues. V dropped 1 base and J dropped 2 bases, with 11 bases sitting between them. Germline lookup yields CDR1 MGHRA and CDR2 YSYEKL. The CDR3 DNA is TGCGCCAGCAGCCAAGGGTGGGGGTCCAACTATGGCTACACCTTC. Translation gives CASSQGWGSNYGYTF.